This TCR beta chain was identified during a study of blood T cell repertoires in COVID-19. Study overall: Sites across the United States, Italy and Spain contributed samples from acute and convalescent COVID-19. PBMCs, B-cell-depleted T cells, or T cells provided the cDNA or gDNA that made up the material.

The CDR3 loop spans 14 amino acids. Germline-derived CDR1 and CDR2 are MNHEY and SVGAGI. Trimming pared 6 bases from V and 4 bases from J, leaving 15 bases between. In the original analysis: Amplification with reference gene primers provided the estimates of nucleated cell counts. TCRdb's copy holds only in-frame clones and misses some; the assay was immunoSEQ multiplex PCR. The V and J calls and clone size are taken from that table; D and trimming were inferred from the DNA. The table shows approximately 310,000 clones, with roughly 87% occurring only once. The sequenced sample consisted of peripheral blood. J is TRBJ1-1 and V is TRBV6-5; D unresolved. The TCR comes from a man aged 50-59 years with active or convalescent COVID-19. CDR3 region: CASRLRTAGTEAFF. The CDR3 DNA sequence: TGTGCCAGCAGACTAAGGACGGCGGGCACTGAAGCTTTCTTT.